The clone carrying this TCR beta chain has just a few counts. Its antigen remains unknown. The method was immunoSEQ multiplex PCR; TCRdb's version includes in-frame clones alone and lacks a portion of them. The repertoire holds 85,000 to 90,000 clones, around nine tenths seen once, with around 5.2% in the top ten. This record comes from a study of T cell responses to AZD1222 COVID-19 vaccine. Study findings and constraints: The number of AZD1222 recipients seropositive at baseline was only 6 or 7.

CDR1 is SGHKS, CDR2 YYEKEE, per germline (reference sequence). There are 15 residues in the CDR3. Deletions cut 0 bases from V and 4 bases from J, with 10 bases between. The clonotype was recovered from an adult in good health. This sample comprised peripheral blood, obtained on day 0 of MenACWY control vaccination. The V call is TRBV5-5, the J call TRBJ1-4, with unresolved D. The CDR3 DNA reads TGTGCCAGCAGCTTGGGCGTCAATGGTAATGAAAAACTGTTTTTT. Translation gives CASSLGVNGNEKLFF.